The entry below describes one TCR beta chain. There are 16 residues in the CDR3. Per germline, CDR1 KGHSH and CDR2 LQKENI. V lost 0 bases, J lost 2 bases, and 5 bases stayed unmatched. This sample was included in a study of blood T cell repertoires in COVID-19. The overall study: From T cells, B-cell-depleted T cells, or PBMCs came the material, which was cDNA or gDNA.

The authors' processing: Reference gene primer amplification gave nucleated cell count estimates. Generated by immunoSEQ multiplex PCR, the TCRdb table keeps only in-frame clones and is missing some. The V and J calls and clone size come from that table; D and trimming were worked out from the DNA. The sample consists of 150,000 to 180,000 clones, 75% to 85% of them appearing once. The J gene is TRBJ2-7, the V gene TRBV18, with 9 bases matching TRBD2. The source of this sequence is a woman aged 45-65 years with acute or convalescent COVID-19. The sample comprised peripheral blood. CDR3 nucleotide sequence: TGTGCCAGCTCACCACCGAGCGGGAGGACGACCTACGAGCAGTACTTC. Its translation: CASSPPSGRTTYEQYF. Complete variable domain (other parts from reference TRBV18 and TRBJ2-7): NAGVMQNPRHLVRRRGQEARLRCSPMKGHSHVYWYRQLPEEGLKFMVYLQKENIIDESGMPKERFSAEFPKEGPSILRIQQVVRGDSAAYFCASSPPSGRTTYEQYFGPGTRLTVT.